A single sample gave rise to the 21 T cell receptor beta chains below, sequenced in a study of shared clonotypes between healthy human individuals. The repertoire was sequenced with immunoSEQ multiplex PCR; TCRdb's copy has only in-frame clones and lacks some. The sample contains 980,000 or so clones, around 80% of which appear only once. Sequencing was done on a sample of memory CD4+ T cells sorted from blood. The subset denotes: CD45RA-negative fraction. Receptors originate from a man aged 18 to 30 in good health.

This clone was seen many times. The chain combines TRBV27 with TRBJ2-3; D gene unclear. The CDR3 is made up of 14 amino acids. Germline V CDR1 and CDR2: MNHEY, SMNVEV (reference sequence). Trimming took 3 bases from V and 0 from J, leaving 7 bases between them. DNA of the CDR3: TGTGCCAGCAGTTTTACCGATAGCACAGATACGCAGTATTTT. Translated: CASSFTDSTDTQYF.

V gene TRBV2 combines with J gene TRBJ2-3; D not resolved. V lost 5 bases and J 3 bases, leaving 18 bases between the germline ends. Per the germline V gene, CDR1 is SNHLY and CDR2 is FYNNEI. The CDR3 contains 16 residues. The CDR3 sequence is CASSFPWGNDTDTQYF. DNA for the CDR3: TGTGCCAGCAGTTTCCCCTGGGGTAACGATACAGATACGCAGTATTTT.

V gene TRBV30 combines with J gene TRBJ2-5, with D tentatively TRBD1 or TRBD2 (5 bases each). The J call may not be correct, given that the DNA end is closer to TRBJ2-7. The CDR3 totals 14 residues. Per germline, CDR1 GTSNPN and CDR2 SVGIG (reference sequence). DNA for the CDR3: TGTGCCTGGAGGCCCGGGACCCAGAGATACGAGCAGTACTTC. Translating it yields CAWRPGTQRYEQYF.

V and J are TRBV10-2 and TRBJ2-4; 7 bases are a match to TRBD1. The CDR3 consists of 16 residues. Germline CDR1 WSHSY, CDR2 SAAADI. J gave up 0 bases and V 4 bases, and 6 bases lay outside the gene matches. CDR3: CASSADRQLAKNIQYF. CDR3 DNA sequence: TGCGCCAGCAGTGCGGACAGGCAGCTAGCCAAAAACATTCAGTACTTC.

The chain carries TRBV7-2 and TRBJ1-5; 11 positions match TRBD1. CDR1 is SGHTA, CDR2 FQGNSA, per germline. This CDR3 has 16 amino acids. Unmatched junction bases numbered 6, after V lost 3 bases and J lost 5 bases. The CDR3 loop reads CASSFTGTGGYQPQHF. The CDR3 DNA reads TGTGCCAGCAGCTTCACCGGGACAGGGGGATATCAGCCCCAGCATTTT.

This clone has only one observation. This sequence joins TRBV30 and TRBJ2-7; perhaps TRBD2 as D (6 bases). From germline, CDR1 is GTSNPN and CDR2 SVGIG (reference sequence). This CDR3 contains 13 residues. V shed 5 bases and J shed 6 bases, with 17 bases lying between them. The CDR3, as DNA: TGTGCCTGGCAAAGTCCGGGGGTGGGCGAGCAGTACTTC. Residues: CAWQSPGVGEQYF.

In regard to this clone: A far larger clone differs by one base, so this is likely a read error. This same CDR3 is encoded by further DNA sequences in the sample. The V call is TRBV5-4, the J call TRBJ2-4; D remains ambiguous. CDR3 length: 13 residues. Germline CDR1 SGHNT, CDR2 YYREEE (reference sequence). Trimming pared 4 bases from V and 6 bases from J, leaving 11 bases between. This CDR3 is CASSQAVRNIQYF. Written as DNA, the CDR3 is TGTGCCAGCAGCCAAGCTGTAAGAAACATTCAGTACTTC.

DNA of the CDR3: TGCGCCAGCAGCTTGATGTCCCCGACAGGAGTCTACGAGCAGTACTTC. It codes for CASSLMSPTGVYEQYF. The rearrangement joins TRBV5-1 to TRBJ2-7; perhaps TRBD1 as D (6 bases). The CDR3 loop spans 16 amino acids. V dropped 1 base and J dropped 3 bases, with 17 bases sitting between them. CDR1 is SGHRS and CDR2 is YFSETQ in the germline V gene.

Notes on this clone: This may stem from a read error, because a much larger clone lies one nucleotide away. The chain joins TRBV5-4 to TRBJ2-2; D is uncertain. The V and J ends lost 5 bases and 3 bases respectively, with 5 bases between them. In germline, CDR1 is SGHNT, CDR2 YYREEE (reference sequence). The CDR3 spans 12 residues. The CDR3 region is CASSFYTGELFF. CDR3 nucleotides: TGTGCCAGCAGTTTTTACACCGGGGAGCTGTTTTTT.

This rearrangement joins TRBV14 to TRBJ2-7, with D possibly called TRBD1 or TRBD2 (5 bases each). Between the trimmed V and J ends, which lost 0 bases and 0 bases, there was a span of 18 bases. CDR3 length: 18 amino acids. The germline V gene has CDR1 SGHDN and CDR2 FVKESK. The CDR3 reads CASSQESWGRVFSYEQYF. The DNA for the CDR3 is TGTGCCAGCAGCCAAGAGAGTTGGGGACGGGTCTTCTCCTACGAGCAGTACTTC.

In this sample, this clone turned up a few times. The sample has other DNA sequences that encode this CDR3 too. The chain combines TRBV19 with TRBJ1-2, with D hard to call. The germline gives CDR1 LNHDA, CDR2 SQIVND (reference sequence). CDR3 length equals 14 residues. Trimming took off 1 base at V and 4 bases at J, with 10 bases between the two ends. The CDR3 reads CASSIGTGSYGYTF. CDR3 bases: TGTGCCAGTAGTATAGGGACTGGGAGCTATGGCTACACCTTC.

The CDR3 reads CASSSRQGSPGELFF. CDR3 in DNA: TGTGCCAGCAGCTCACGACAGGGTAGCCCCGGGGAGCTGTTTTTT. This chain uses TRBV5-4 with TRBJ2-2, with 7 nucleotides matching TRBD1. CDR1 and CDR2 from the germline V gene are SGHNT and YYREEE (reference sequence). This CDR3 comprises 15 residues. Trimming cost V 3 bases and J 6 bases; bases outside gene matches: 8.

The J gene is TRBJ2-6, the V gene TRBV9, with 10 bases aligning to TRBD1. J lost 4 bases, V lost 4 bases, and 11 bases had no gene match. Germline values: CDR1 SGDLS, CDR2 YYNGEE. This CDR3 contains 18 residues. The CDR3 region has the DNA TGTGCCAGCAGCTCGCCTTCCGGGACAGGGGACGGGGCCAACGTCCTGACTTTC. It is translated as CASSSPSGTGDGANVLTF.

This chain links TRBV19 with TRBJ2-4; D is possibly TRBD1 or TRBD2 (5 bases each). V gave up 7 bases and J gave up 11 bases, with 18 bases separating them. CDR1 LNHDA and CDR2 SQIVND come from the germline V gene (reference sequence). This CDR3 has 13 amino acids. The DNA of the CDR3 is TGTGCCAGTAATCCGGGACCCCTGAGCGTTCAGTACTTC. This sequence encodes CASNPGPLSVQYF. Variable domain in full (rest from reference TRBV19 and TRBJ2-4): DGGITQSPKYLFRKEGQNVTLSCEQNLNHDAMYWYRQDPGQGLRLIYYSQIVNDFQKGDIAEGYSVSREKKESFPLTVTSAQKNPTAFYLCASNPGPLSVQYFGAGTRLSVL.

V is TRBV28 and J is TRBJ2-3, with TRBD1 identical over 8 bases. Germline loops: CDR1 MDHEN, CDR2 SYDVKM. The CDR3 has 15 amino acids. V lost 6 bases and J lost 4; bases outside the gene matches: 9. CDR3 residues: CASSLGDRNADTQYF. The CDR3 DNA sequence: TGTGCCAGCAGCCTAGGGGACAGGAACGCAGATACGCAGTATTTT.

J is TRBJ1-6 and V is TRBV7-9, with 7 bases aligning to TRBD1. Germline CDR1 SEHNR, CDR2 FQNEAQ (reference sequence). With 5 bases clipped from V and 5 bases from J, the junction kept 9 bases outside the gene matches. This CDR3 is 16 amino acids long. In DNA form, the CDR3 reads TGTGCCAGCAGCACAACAGGGGTTGGGCATAATTCACCCCTCCACTTT. Translated, it gives CASSTTGVGHNSPLHF. Drawing the rest from reference TRBV7-9 and TRBJ1-6, the complete variable domain is DTGVSQNPRHKITKRGQNVTFRCDPISEHNRLYWYRQTLGQGPEFLTYFQNEAQLEKSRLLSDRFSAERPKGSFSTLEIQRTEQGDSAMYLCASSTTGVGHNSPLHFGNGTRLTVT.

The V and J genes are TRBV5-4 and TRBJ2-7, with D unclear. V lost 3 bases, J lost 7 bases, and 8 bases lay in between. This CDR3 is built from 11 residues. CDR1 SGHNT and CDR2 YYREEE come from the germline V gene (reference sequence). The CDR3 nucleotides are TGTGCCAGCAGCTCCTCCCTTGAGCAGTACTTC. This gives the protein CASSSSLEQYF.

Note on this clone: The sample carries other DNA sequences with the same CDR3. V is TRBV29-1 and J is TRBJ1-2; 7 positions match TRBD1. This CDR3 is 13 amino acids long. Germline V gene sequence: CDR1 SQVTM, CDR2 ANQGSEA. V dropped 5 bases and J dropped 1; count of bases not matched to a gene: 4. CDR3 DNA sequence: TGCAGCGTTAGGACAGGAAGTAACTATGGCTACACCTTC. Translation: CSVRTGSNYGYTF. Full variable domain (outside the CDR3, taken from reference TRBV29-1 and TRBJ1-2): SAVISQKPSRDICQRGTSLTIQCQVDSQVTMMFWYRQQPGQSLTLIATANQGSEATYESGFVIDKFPISRPNLTFSTLTVSNMSPEDSSIYLCSVRTGSNYGYTFGSGTRLTVV.

In its sample, this clone was seen once. The chain joins TRBV5-1 to TRBJ1-3; possibly TRBD1 for D (5 bases). Trimming cost V 0 bases and J 8 bases, with 9 bases left between them. This CDR3 is 13 amino acids long. Germline V CDR1 and CDR2: SGHRS, YFSETQ. The CDR3 region has the DNA TGCGCCAGCAGCTTGGCCCTGGGGGACACCATATATTTT. Translated, it gives CASSLALGDTIYF.

This clone was counted between two and nine times. The genes are TRBV14 and TRBJ1-2; 7 bases fit TRBD1. Trimming took 1 base from V and 4 from J; bases not matched to a gene: 0. Per the germline V gene, CDR1 is SGHDN and CDR2 is FVKESK. The CDR3 spans 13 residues. The CDR3 here is CASSQGTGYGYTF. The CDR3 DNA follows: TGTGCCAGCAGCCAAGGGACAGGCTATGGCTACACCTTC. The full variable domain, with the rest looked up from reference TRBV14 and TRBJ1-2, is EAGVTQFPSHSVIEKGQTVTLRCDPISGHDNLYWYRRVMGKEIKFLLHFVKESKQDESGMPNNRFLAERTGGTYSTLKVQPAELEDSGVYFCASSQGTGYGYTFGSGTRLTVV.

This clone was recorded only once. This chain joins TRBV5-6 and TRBJ1-5; no reliable D call. CDR3 length: 16 residues. CDR1 SGHDT and CDR2 YYEEEE come from the germline V gene. V was shortened by 1 base and J by 0 bases, with 11 bases between the two germline ends. The DNA for the CDR3 is TGTGCCAGCAGCTTGTTTCAGTCACATAGCAATCAGCCCCAGCATTTT. Translation: CASSLFQSHSNQPQHF.